The TCR beta chain described here comes from a study of blood T cell repertoires in COVID-19. Study-level background: Donors in the United States, Italy and Spain gave samples during acute or convalescent COVID-19.

Seattle participants joined during active infection and were tracked over time. TCRdb's table, derived via immunoSEQ multiplex PCR, lists solely in-frame clones and lacks some. The sample has about 170,000 clones, just under 85% seen once. Source material: peripheral blood. The sequence was obtained from a woman of 80 years or more with COVID-19, enrolled during active disease.

DNA of the CDR3: TGTGCCAGTAGCCGAAGCCACAACTATAATGAAAAACTGTTTTTT. Translating it yields CASSRSHNYNEKLFF. The gene calls are TRBV19 and TRBJ1-4; D unresolved. Germline CDR1 reads LNHDA; CDR2 reads SQIVND (reference sequence). The V gene lost 6 bases and the J gene lost 4 bases, with 15 bases spanning the gap. The CDR3 is 15 amino acids.